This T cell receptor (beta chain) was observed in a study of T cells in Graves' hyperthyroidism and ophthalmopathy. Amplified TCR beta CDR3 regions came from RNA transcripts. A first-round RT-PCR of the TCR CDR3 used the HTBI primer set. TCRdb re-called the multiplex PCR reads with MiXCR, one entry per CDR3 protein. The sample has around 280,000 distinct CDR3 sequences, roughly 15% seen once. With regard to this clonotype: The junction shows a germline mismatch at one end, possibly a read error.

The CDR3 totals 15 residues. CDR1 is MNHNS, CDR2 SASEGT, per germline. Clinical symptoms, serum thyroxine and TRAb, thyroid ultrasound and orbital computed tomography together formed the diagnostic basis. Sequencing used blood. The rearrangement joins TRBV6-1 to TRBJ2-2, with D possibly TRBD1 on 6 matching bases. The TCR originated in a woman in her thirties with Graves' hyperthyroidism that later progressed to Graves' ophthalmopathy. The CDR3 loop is CASSQEDSYTGERFF. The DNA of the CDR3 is TGTGCCAGCAGTCAAGAGGACAGTTACACCGGGGAGCGGTTTTTT.